The present T cell receptor beta chain was sequenced within a study of beta chain features in type 1 diabetes. A few counts support this clone. The CDR3 is made up of 16 amino acids. Germline V gene data show CDR1 as SGDLS and CDR2 as YYNGEE. V dropped 4 bases and J dropped 4; count of bases not matched to a gene: 10. Expressed TCRB transcripts were sequenced, since all the RNA that had been isolated was reverse transcribed. Clones were read by immunoSEQ multiplex PCR, and TCRdb kept only the in-frame ones, dropping some. The sample includes about 270,000 clones, roughly 14% of them seen just once. The material sequenced was naive CD4+ T cells from blood. J is TRBJ1-4 and V is TRBV9; 7 bases fit TRBD1. The receptor comes from a woman between 40 and 55 years old in good health. CDR3 protein: CASSPPRDSLNEKLFF. CDR3 bases: TGTGCCAGCAGCCCGCCCCGGGACAGCCTTAATGAAAAACTGTTTTTT.